The T cell receptor beta chain under discussion was sequenced for a study of shared clonotypes between healthy human individuals. Overall study context: Three plates each covered CD4 naive and memory; CD8 naive two, CD8 memory one.

Comment on this clone: Its antigen remains unidentified.

Study-level results: The study found lower generation probabilities in non-shared clonotypes than in those shared by all four donors. How much donors shared clonotypes was expected to be affected by sequencing depth.

Naive CD8 cells comprised CD45RO-negative, CCR7-positively selected cells, excluding terminally differentiated effector memory CD45RA+ cells. An assay was performed, and its level was deep. TCRdb's table, derived via immunoSEQ multiplex PCR, lists solely in-frame clones and lacks some. Of approximately 840,000 clones in the sample, about 96% were seen once. After removal of 6 bases from V and 5 bases from J, the junction contained 5 bases not matched to a gene. The length of the CDR3 is 15 residues. CDR1 SNHLY and CDR2 FYNNEI come from the germline V gene. The source material was naive CD8+ T cells sorted from blood. The chain is built from TRBV2 and TRBJ2-3; 13 bases map to TRBD2. The clonotype comes from a young man in good health. The CDR3: CASRTSGRAGDTQYF. The CDR3 region has the DNA TGTGCCAGCAGAACTAGCGGGAGGGCCGGAGATACGCAGTATTTT.